This T cell receptor (beta chain) originates from a study of technical replicates of blood from a few donors. CDR1 is MNHEY and CDR2 is SMNVEV in the germline V gene (reference sequence). The CDR3 totals 16 residues. V trimming: 3 bases; J trimming: 3 bases; junction bases outside the gene matches: 6. Assay: immunoSEQ multiplex PCR; the TCRdb copy retains only in-frame clones and omits some. The sample yields 78,000 or so clones, 89% seen once. The sequence was obtained from a human donor in good health. The sample was T cells isolated from PBMCs. The chain is built from TRBV27 and TRBJ2-2, with TRBD2 matching 8 bases. CDR3 bases: TGTGCCAGCAGTTTCCAGCGGGAGTCGTACACCGGGGAGCTGTTTTTT. The encoded protein is CASSFQRESYTGELFF.